This T cell receptor (beta chain) was identified in a study of shared clonotypes between healthy human individuals. Findings of the study overall: Naive subsets generally had larger estimated richness than memory subsets. Even with large depth, rarefaction showed that sorted-subset sequencing was incomplete.

Points on this clone: The target antigen is unknown.

Measured with immunoSEQ multiplex PCR; TCRdb has only the in-frame clones, and not every one. The data hold about 2.4 million clones, with roughly nine tenths observed a single time. This CDR3 has 16 amino acids. Germline V CDR1 and CDR2: SGHTA, FQGNSA. V lost 5 bases, J lost 2 bases, and 6 bases stayed unmatched. The study drew all its donors from Caucasian adults living in Nashville, Tennessee. The chain uses TRBV7-2 and TRBJ2-6, with 7 positions matching TRBD1. This clonotype was obtained from a man between 18 and 29 years old in good health. The specimen was naive CD4+ T cells sorted from blood. Subset here: CD45RA+ positively selected. CDR3 sequence (DNA): TGTGCCAGCAGCGGGACAGAGATTACTGGGGCCAACGTCCTGACTTTC. Amino acids: CASSGTEITGANVLTF.